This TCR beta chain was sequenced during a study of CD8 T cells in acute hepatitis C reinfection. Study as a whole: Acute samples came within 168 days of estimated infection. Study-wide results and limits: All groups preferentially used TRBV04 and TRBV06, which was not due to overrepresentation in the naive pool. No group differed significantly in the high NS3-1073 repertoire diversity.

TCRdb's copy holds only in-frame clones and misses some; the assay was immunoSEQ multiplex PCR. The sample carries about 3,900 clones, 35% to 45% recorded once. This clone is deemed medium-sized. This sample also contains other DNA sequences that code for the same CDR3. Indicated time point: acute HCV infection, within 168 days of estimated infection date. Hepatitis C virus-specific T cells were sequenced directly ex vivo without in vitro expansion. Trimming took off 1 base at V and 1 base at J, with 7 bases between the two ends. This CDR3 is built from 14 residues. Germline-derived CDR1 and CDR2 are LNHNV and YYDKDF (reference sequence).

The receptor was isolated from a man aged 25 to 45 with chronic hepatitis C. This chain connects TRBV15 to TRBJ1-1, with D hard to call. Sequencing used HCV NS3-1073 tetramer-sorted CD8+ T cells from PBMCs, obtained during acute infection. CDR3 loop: CATSRVSPNTEAFF. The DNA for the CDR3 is TGTGCCACCAGCAGAGTCAGCCCGAACACTGAAGCTTTCTTT.